The clone carrying this T cell receptor beta chain has a count of ten or more. The target antigen is unknown. The entry originates in a study of T cells in Graves' hyperthyroidism and ophthalmopathy. Study as a whole: Staff took peripheral blood when the initial diagnosis was made, before any treatment began. Study-wide results and limits: Blood also showed most of the thyroid clonotypes that were expanded above 0.001.

Patients with uncontrolled infections, other autoimmune diseases, pregnancy or lactation were excluded. Source material for PBMCs was about 10 ml fresh peripheral blood. Researchers amplified the TCR beta CDR3 regions from RNA transcripts. HTBI primers were the set used in a first-round RT-PCR of the TCR CDR3. TCRdb re-called the multiplex PCR reads through MiXCR, storing one row per CDR3 protein. This sample has roughly 800,000 distinct CDR3 sequences; 35% to 45% occur once, and the top ten carry around 10%. This CDR3 is built from 11 residues. Germline assignment: CDR1 DFQATT and CDR2 SNEGSKA (reference sequence). V trimming: 3 bases; J trimming: 8 bases; junction bases outside the gene matches: 0.

Sequencing was carried out using blood. The chain links TRBV20-1 to TRBJ1-2; 10 positions match TRBD1. The source is a man between 18 and 35 years old with Graves' hyperthyroidism. The CDR3 here is CSARTGGGYTF. CDR3 nucleotide sequence: TGCAGTGCTAGGACAGGGGGCGGCTACACCTTC.